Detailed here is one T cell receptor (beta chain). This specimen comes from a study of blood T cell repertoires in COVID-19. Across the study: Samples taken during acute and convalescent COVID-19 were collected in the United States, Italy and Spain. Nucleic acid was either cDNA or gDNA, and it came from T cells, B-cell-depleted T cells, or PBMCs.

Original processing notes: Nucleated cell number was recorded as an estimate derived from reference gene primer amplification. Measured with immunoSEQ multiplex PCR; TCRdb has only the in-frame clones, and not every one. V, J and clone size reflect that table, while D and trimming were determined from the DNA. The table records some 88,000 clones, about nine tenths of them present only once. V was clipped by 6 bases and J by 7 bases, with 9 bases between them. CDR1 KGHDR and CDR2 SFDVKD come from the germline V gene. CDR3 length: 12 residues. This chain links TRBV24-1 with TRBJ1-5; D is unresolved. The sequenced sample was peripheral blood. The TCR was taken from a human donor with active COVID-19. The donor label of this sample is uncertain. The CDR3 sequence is CATSLRTQPQHF. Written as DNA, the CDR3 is TGTGCCACCAGTTTGCGAACCCAGCCCCAGCATTTT.